The rows below give T cell receptor beta chains drawn from one sample of a study of T cells in Graves' hyperthyroidism and ophthalmopathy. Each CDR3 protein gets one entry after TCRdb re-called the multiplex PCR reads with MiXCR. The repertoire holds about 500,000 distinct CDR3 sequences, with 16% as singletons. The sample taken for sequencing was blood. The receptor set was obtained from a woman aged 25 to 39 with Graves' ophthalmopathy. Each CDR3 is given with its conserved first and last residue. The D gene is left open where the match is weak. The size of a clone is reported for some rows only, either as once, few or many, or as a class for expanded clones.

clone_size: few
v_call: TRBV20-1
j_call: TRBJ2-5
d_call: TRBD2
cdr3_nt: TGCAGTGCTAGAACTAGCGGGAGTCCGGGGAAGACCCAGTACTTC
cdr3_aa: CSARTSGSPGKTQYF

clone_size: -
v_call: TRBV18
j_call: TRBJ2-7
d_call: -
cdr3_nt: TGTGCCAGCTCAAGTAAGATGGACTCCTACGAGCAGTACTTC
cdr3_aa: CASSSKMDSYEQYF

clone_size: many
v_call: TRBV20-1
j_call: TRBJ2-1
d_call: TRBD2
cdr3_nt: TGCAGTGCGAAGGGACTAGCGGGAGGTGAGCAGTTCTTC
cdr3_aa: CSAKGLAGGEQFF

clone_size: many
v_call: TRBV2
j_call: TRBJ1-5
d_call: -
cdr3_nt: TGTGCCAGCAGTGGGATCCGAGACCTTCAGCCCCAGCATTTT
cdr3_aa: CASSGIRDLQPQHF

clone_size: many
v_call: TRBV7-2
j_call: TRBJ2-7
d_call: TRBD2
cdr3_nt: TGTGCCAGCAGCTTTAGCGGGAACGGCTACGAGCAGTACTTC
cdr3_aa: CASSFSGNGYEQYF

clone_size: -
v_call: TRBV3-1
j_call: TRBJ2-6
d_call: TRBD1
cdr3_nt: TGTGCCAGCAGCCAAGCCGGACAGGCGCTAGGGGCCAACGTCCTGACTTTC
cdr3_aa: CASSQAGQALGANVLTF

clone_size: few
v_call: TRBV6-2/TRBV6-3
j_call: TRBJ1-1
d_call: -
cdr3_nt: TGTGCCAGCAGACCTACACGGGACACTGAAGCTTTCTTT
cdr3_aa: CASRPTRDTEAFF

clone_size: -
v_call: TRBV11-2
j_call: TRBJ2-7
d_call: -
cdr3_nt: TGTGCCAGCAGCATGACTGCCGGCCGCAATAGGAGAGATTCCTACGAGCAGTACTTC
cdr3_aa: CASSMTAGRNRRDSYEQYF

clone_size: -
v_call: TRBV5-6
j_call: TRBJ2-7
d_call: TRBD1
cdr3_nt: TGTGCCAGCAGCCCGACAGGGGGCGCGTTCTACGAGCAGTACTTC
cdr3_aa: CASSPTGGAFYEQYF

clone_size: few
v_call: TRBV20-1
j_call: TRBJ2-3
d_call: -
cdr3_nt: -
cdr3_aa: CSASRAGREVGTTDTQYF

clone_size: many
v_call: TRBV4-1
j_call: TRBJ1-1
d_call: -
cdr3_nt: TGCGCCAGCAGCCAGACACTGAACACTGAAGCTTTCTTT
cdr3_aa: CASSQTLNTEAFF

clone_size: -
v_call: TRBV6-2/TRBV6-3
j_call: TRBJ1-5
d_call: -
cdr3_nt: TGTGCCAGCAGTTACGAGAGGGGAAGGGGTAGCAATCAGCCCCAGCATTTT
cdr3_aa: CASSYERGRGSNQPQHF

clone_size: -
v_call: TRBV6-1
j_call: TRBJ2-1
d_call: TRBD2
cdr3_nt: TGTGCCAGCAGTGACTCAGCGGGAGTTATCAATGAGCAGTTCTTC
cdr3_aa: CASSDSAGVINEQFF

clone_size: -
v_call: TRBV18
j_call: TRBJ1-5
d_call: -
cdr3_nt: TGTGCCAGCTCACTGGCGGACAGCTATAGCAATCAGCCCCAGCATTTT
cdr3_aa: CASSLADSYSNQPQHF

clone_size: many
v_call: TRBV20-1
j_call: TRBJ1-2
d_call: -
cdr3_nt: TGCAGTGCCCGCGCCTATGGCTACACCTTC
cdr3_aa: CSARAYGYTF

clone_size: few
v_call: TRBV4-1
j_call: TRBJ1-5
d_call: -
cdr3_nt: TGCGCCAGCAGCCCACTTCTGGGGAATCAGCCCCAGCATTTT
cdr3_aa: CASSPLLGNQPQHF

clone_size: many
v_call: TRBV15
j_call: TRBJ1-1
d_call: -
cdr3_nt: TGTGCCACCAGCGGCGGACGCAGGATGAACACTGAAGCTTTCTTT
cdr3_aa: CATSGGRRMNTEAFF

clone_size: -
v_call: TRBV28
j_call: TRBJ2-1
d_call: -
cdr3_nt: TGTGCCAGCAGTTTTGCGCCAGCCTTGAATGAGCAGTTCTTC
cdr3_aa: CASSFAPALNEQFF

clone_size: many
v_call: TRBV30
j_call: TRBJ2-7
d_call: -
cdr3_nt: TGTGCCTGGGCTACAGGAGCCTACGAGCAGTACTTC
cdr3_aa: CAWATGAYEQYF

clone_size: many
v_call: TRBV30
j_call: TRBJ2-3
d_call: -
cdr3_nt: TGTGCCCGGATTTCGCGGAATACGCAGTATTTT
cdr3_aa: CARISRNTQYF

clone_size: many
v_call: TRBV20-1
j_call: TRBJ2-1
d_call: TRBD2
cdr3_nt: TGCAGTGCTAGGGCTCCGGGACTAGCGGGAGGGTATGAGCAGTTCTTC
cdr3_aa: CSARAPGLAGGYEQFF

clone_size: few
v_call: TRBV4-3
j_call: TRBJ2-7
d_call: -
cdr3_nt: TGCGCCAGCAGCCTAAGCGCAGGGGGGAGGTACGAGCAGTACTTC
cdr3_aa: CASSLSAGGRYEQYF

clone_size: few
v_call: TRBV7-9
j_call: TRBJ2-7
d_call: TRBD1
cdr3_nt: TGTGCCAGCAGCTTACTGGGACAGGTGAACTACGAGCAGTACTTC
cdr3_aa: CASSLLGQVNYEQYF

clone_size: few
v_call: TRBV4-3
j_call: TRBJ2-3
d_call: -
cdr3_nt: TGCGCCAGCAGCCCTTCCTCCCGTGGAACAGATACGCAGTATTTT
cdr3_aa: CASSPSSRGTDTQYF

clone_size: few
v_call: TRBV6-5
j_call: TRBJ1-1
d_call: TRBD1
cdr3_nt: TGTGCCAGCAGTTACATAGGACAGGGGGGGAGAAACACTGAAGCTTTCTTT
cdr3_aa: CASSYIGQGGRNTEAFF

clone_size: many
v_call: TRBV7-9
j_call: TRBJ2-1
d_call: TRBD1
cdr3_nt: TGTGCCAGCAGCCTCAGATTGGGGACAGGGGACTACAATGAGCAGTTCTTC
cdr3_aa: CASSLRLGTGDYNEQFF

clone_size: few
v_call: TRBV6-1
j_call: TRBJ2-5
d_call: -
cdr3_nt: TGTGCCAGCAACCAACCCCCAAGGGAGACCCAGTACTTC
cdr3_aa: CASNQPPRETQYF

clone_size: many
v_call: TRBV28
j_call: TRBJ2-1
d_call: TRBD2
cdr3_nt: TGTGCCAGCAGTGCGAATGGACTAGCGGGGTACAATGAGCAGTTCTTC
cdr3_aa: CASSANGLAGYNEQFF

clone_size: -
v_call: TRBV6-1
j_call: TRBJ2-2
d_call: TRBD2
cdr3_nt: TGCGGAAGCGGGAGAAGGGAGCTGTTTTTT
cdr3_aa: CGSGRRELFF

clone_size: -
v_call: TRBV5-5
j_call: TRBJ1-5
d_call: -
cdr3_nt: TGTGCCAGCAGCTCGACATATCGGAATCAGCCCCAGCATTTT
cdr3_aa: CASSSTYRNQPQHF

clone_size: -
v_call: TRBV6-1
j_call: TRBJ2-7
d_call: TRBD2
cdr3_nt: TGTGCCAGCAGAACCGGACTAGCGACCGTCGTCGAGCAGTACTTC
cdr3_aa: CASRTGLATVVEQYF

clone_size: once
v_call: TRBV7-2
j_call: TRBJ2-5
d_call: TRBD1
cdr3_nt: TGTGCCAGCAGCCCTGACAGGGGGAGTAGAGAGACCCAGTACTTC
cdr3_aa: CASSPDRGSRETQYF